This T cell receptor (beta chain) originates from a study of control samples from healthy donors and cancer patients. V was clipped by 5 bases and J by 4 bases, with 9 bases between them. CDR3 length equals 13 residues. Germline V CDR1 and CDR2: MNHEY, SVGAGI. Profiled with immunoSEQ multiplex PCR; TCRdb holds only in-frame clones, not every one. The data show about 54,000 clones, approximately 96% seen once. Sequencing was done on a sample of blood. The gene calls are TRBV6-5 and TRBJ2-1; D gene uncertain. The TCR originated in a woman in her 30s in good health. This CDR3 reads CASSRDGYNEQFF. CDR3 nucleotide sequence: TGTGCCAGCAGTCGAGACGGTTACAATGAGCAGTTCTTC.